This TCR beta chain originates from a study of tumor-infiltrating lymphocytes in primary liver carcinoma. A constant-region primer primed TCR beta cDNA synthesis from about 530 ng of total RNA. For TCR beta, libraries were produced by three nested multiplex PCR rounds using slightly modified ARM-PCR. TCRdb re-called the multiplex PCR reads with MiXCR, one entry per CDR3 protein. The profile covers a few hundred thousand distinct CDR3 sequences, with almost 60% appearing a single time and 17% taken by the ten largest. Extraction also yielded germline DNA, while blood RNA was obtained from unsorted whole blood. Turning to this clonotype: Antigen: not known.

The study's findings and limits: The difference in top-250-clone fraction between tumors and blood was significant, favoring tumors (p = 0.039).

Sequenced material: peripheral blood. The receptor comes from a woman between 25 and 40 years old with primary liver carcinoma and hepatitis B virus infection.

The CDR3 protein is CASRKYGTSGRSASYNEQFF. CDR3 DNA sequence: TGTGCCAGCAGGAAGTACGGGACTAGCGGGAGGTCAGCTTCCTACAATGAGCAGTTCTTC. The chain couples TRBV6-5 to TRBJ2-1, with 15 bases identical to TRBD2. The V segment lost 6 bases and the J segment 1 base; nucleotides outside the gene matches: 13. The CDR3 consists of 20 residues. Germline V gene data show CDR1 as MNHEY and CDR2 as SVGAGI.